These 5 T cell receptor beta chains originate from one sample sequenced in a study of regulatory T cells in long-lasting Graves disease (dated by TCRdb to about 2021). The sample's time point label, in plain terms: newly diagnosed GD, antithyroid drugs for less than 3 months. RNA was extracted from PBMCs in TRIzol for both TCR sequencing and RNA sequencing. To prepare the library, multiplex PCR was applied. The run used an Illumina HiSeq 4000. CDR3 regions were amplified by Arm-PCR with iRepertoire HTBI primers to construct TCR beta libraries. TCRdb passed the public sequencing reads through fastp at Q25 and MiXCR, retaining productive beta sequences. Rows matching on CDR3 protein sequence are summarized as one entry with the most common DNA and genes. Recorded for this sample are about 540,000 distinct CDR3 sequences; roughly 12% of them occurred a single time. The ten largest clonotypes hold 10% of the sample.

The data were also submitted as part of a second study, on T cells in Graves' hyperthyroidism and ophthalmopathy.

This specimen consisted of peripheral blood mononuclear cells (PBMCs), obtained at new diagnosis, from a patient treated with antithyroid drugs. These receptors were obtained from a man aged 25 to 40 with Graves disease. Donor details come from another sample of the same person, matched by shared clones.

This clonotype came up many times. The chain has TRBV6-5 and TRBJ1-4; D unresolved. Looked up from germline, CDR1 is MNHEY and CDR2 is SVGAGI. V was clipped by 0 bases and J by 0 bases, with 8 bases between them. This CDR3 region has 16 residues. CDR3 nucleotide sequence: TGTGCCAGCAGTTACTCGACGGGAGCAACTAATGAAAAACTGTTTTTT. Its protein is CASSYSTGATNEKLFF.

This clonotype was recorded many times. The chain recombines TRBV20-1 with TRBJ2-1, with D possibly matching TRBD2 (6 bases). This CDR3 has 14 amino acids. Trimming removed 8 bases at V and 4 bases at J, with 18 bases between. Germline lookup yields CDR1 DFQATT and CDR2 SNEGSKA (reference sequence). CDR3 sequence: CSTTPGERYNEQFF. The CDR3, as DNA: TGCAGTACTACCCCGGGAGAGAGGTACAATGAGCAGTTCTTC.

This chain connects TRBV2 to TRBJ2-2; D may correspond to TRBD1 or TRBD2 (7 bases each). The CDR3 runs 15 residues. CDR1 is SNHLY and CDR2 is FYNNEI in the germline V gene. Trimming stripped 3 bases from V and 5 bases from J, with 13 bases between. The CDR3 region is CASSESQGGTGELFF. CDR3 in DNA: TGTGCCAGCAGTGAGAGTCAGGGGGGGACCGGGGAGCTGTTTTTT.

The V call is TRBV7-9, the J call TRBJ2-1; a weak D match, TRBD1 (5 bases). CDR1 and CDR2 from the germline V gene are SEHNR and FQNEAQ (reference sequence). Trimming stripped 4 bases from V and 10 bases from J, with 14 bases between. CDR3 length: 13 residues. The CDR3 coding sequence is TGTGCCAGCAGCTCAACCAATAGGGGAGAGCAGTTCTTC. As protein: CASSSTNRGEQFF.

This clonotype was counted ten times or more. The chain uses TRBV12-3 or TRBV12-4 and TRBJ2-7; 12 bases map to TRBD1. J lost 1 base, V lost 1 base, and 5 bases had no gene match. The CDR3 loop spans 17 amino acids. The CDR3 DNA reads TGTGCCAGCAGTTTAGTCGGGACAGGGGGCGCATCCTACGAGCAGTACTTC. This codes for CASSLVGTGGASYEQYF.